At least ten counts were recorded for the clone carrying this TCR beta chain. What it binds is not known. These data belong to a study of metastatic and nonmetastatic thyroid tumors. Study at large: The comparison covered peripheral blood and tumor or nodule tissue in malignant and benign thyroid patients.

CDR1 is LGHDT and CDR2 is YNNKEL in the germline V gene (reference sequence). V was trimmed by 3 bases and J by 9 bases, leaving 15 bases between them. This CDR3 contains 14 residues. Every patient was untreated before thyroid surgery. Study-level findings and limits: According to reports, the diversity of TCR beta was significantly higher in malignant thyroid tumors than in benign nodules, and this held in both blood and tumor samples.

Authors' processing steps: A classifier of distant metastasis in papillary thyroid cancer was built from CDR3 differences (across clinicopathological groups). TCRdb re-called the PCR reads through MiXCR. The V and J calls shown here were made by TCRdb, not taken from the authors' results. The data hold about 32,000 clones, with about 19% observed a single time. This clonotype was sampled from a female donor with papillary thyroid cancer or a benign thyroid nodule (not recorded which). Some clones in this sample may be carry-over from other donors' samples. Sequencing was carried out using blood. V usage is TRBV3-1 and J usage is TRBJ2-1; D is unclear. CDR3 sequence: CASSQAATRTEQFF. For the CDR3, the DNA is TGTGCCAGCAGCCAGGCTGCCACCAGAACTGAGCAGTTCTTC.